This TCR beta chain is from a study of cytomegalovirus exposure and HLA in healthy donors. 13 Jbeta primers and 60 Vbeta primers were used for the PCR. Generated by immunoSEQ multiplex PCR, the TCRdb table keeps only in-frame clones and is missing some. The sample consists of approximately 150,000 clones, approximately 71% of them appearing once. Study results and caveats: Later analysis identified a missense DCLRE1C variant that was linked to TCR beta V- and J-gene trimming. What a later analysis reportedly showed was that an Asian-associated ancestry cluster had fewer N-insertions than the approximately 670-donor mean.

V was cut by 6 bases and J by 4 bases, with 12 bases left in between. Germline V gene data show CDR1 as LNHDA and CDR2 as SQIVND (reference sequence). The CDR3 totals 13 residues. With respect to this clone: Its cognate antigen is unknown.

This receptor was identified in a man aged 25-45 years in good health and CMV-seropositive. This chain connects TRBV19 to TRBJ1-1; no firm D call. Material: PBMCs. In DNA form, the CDR3 reads TGTGCCAGTAGCCAAAGCCGGGGCACTGAAGCTTTCTTT. As protein: CASSQSRGTEAFF.